The sequence of this T cell receptor beta chain was determined in a study of identical twins. General study points: The more abundant beta clonotypes in cord blood had fewer insertions, and memory repertoires did not show this. It was out-of-frame TCR alpha sharing in monozygotic twins that models underestimated.

TCRdb redid the calling of the 5' RACE reads with MiXCR, one entry per CDR3 protein. The sample has 500,000 or so distinct CDR3 sequences; around an eighth are singletons. The CDR3 totals 15 residues. V lost 4 bases and J lost 5; bases outside the gene matches: 4. Germline assignment: CDR1 SNHLY and CDR2 FYNNEI. Notes on this clonotype: Its target is not known.

The same data also contributed to another study, on yellow fever vaccine responses in identical twins. That study reports: Twins showed a vaccine T cell response that reportedly seemed partly convergent, partly personalized.

The sample comprised CD4+ T cells sorted from blood. This TCR derives from a woman between 18 and 29 years old in good health. This chain joins TRBV2 and TRBJ2-1; 11 bases are a match to TRBD1. The CDR3 is CASSAGTGGHNEQFF. CDR3 coding DNA: TGTGCCAGCAGTGCCGGGACAGGGGGTCACAATGAGCAGTTCTTC.